These 8 T cell receptor beta chains came from one sample sequenced in a study of T cells in Graves' hyperthyroidism and ophthalmopathy. It was RNA transcripts that yielded the amplified TCR beta CDR3 regions. First-round RT-PCR of the TCR CDR3 relied on the HTBI primer set. TCRdb re-called the multiplex PCR reads with MiXCR, one entry per CDR3 protein. The sample has 660,000 or so distinct CDR3 sequences, less than 45% seen once. What was sequenced was peripheral blood or thyroid tissue (not recorded which). Source of these receptors: an adult man with Graves' disease, either hyperthyroidism or ophthalmopathy (not recorded which).

The gene calls are TRBV2 and TRBJ2-2; D tentatively reads TRBD1 or TRBD2 (6 bases each). V was shortened by 5 bases and J by 6 bases, with 16 bases between the two germline ends. The CDR3 is 15 residues long. Germline CDR1 reads SNHLY; CDR2 reads FYNNEI. The CDR3 spells CASSLAGGRAGELFF. CDR3 coding DNA: TGTGCCAGCAGTTTAGCCGGGGGCCGCGCCGGGGAGCTGTTTTTT. Variable domain in full (rest from reference TRBV2 and TRBJ2-2): EPEVTQTPSHQVTQMGQEVILRCVPISNHLYFYWYRQILGQKVEFLVSFYNNEISEKSEIFDDQFSVERPDGSNFTLKIRSTKLEDSAMYFCASSLAGGRAGELFFGEGSRLTVL.

J is TRBJ1-5 and V is TRBV25-1; D unclear. Trimming took off 6 bases at V and 7 bases at J, with 7 bases between the two ends. The CDR3 extends over 11 amino acids. Germline values: CDR1 MGHDK, CDR2 SYGVNS. The CDR3 region is CASSPRQPQHF. The DNA of the CDR3 is TGTGCCAGCAGCCCCCGACAGCCCCAGCATTTT.

The sample holds many counts of this clonotype. The genes are TRBV24-1 and TRBJ2-7; TRBD1 aligns across 7 bases. Germline CDR1 reads KGHDR; CDR2 reads SFDVKD. CDR3 length equals 14 residues. V shed 5 bases and J 2 bases; nucleotides not matched to a gene: 5. The CDR3: CATSGQGEAYEQYF. CDR3 coding DNA: TGTGCCACCAGTGGACAGGGCGAAGCCTACGAGCAGTACTTC.

This chain links TRBV15 with TRBJ1-4; 11 nucleotides align to TRBD1. With 0 bases clipped from V and 9 bases from J, the junction kept 9 bases outside the gene matches. CDR1 is LNHNV and CDR2 is YYDKDF in the germline V gene (reference sequence). CDR3 length: 17 residues. The CDR3 nucleotides read TGTGCCACCAGCAGAGATAGGTCAGGGACAGGGGGGCAAAAACTGTTTTTT. This translates into CATSRDRSGTGGQKLFF.

With regard to this clonotype: The conserved phenylalanine or tryptophan is not found at the CDR3 terminus, so this likely reflects a read error. The V gene is TRBV11-2, the J gene TRBJ1-2; D uncertain. The CDR3 totals 11 residues. Trimming shortened V by 5 bases and J by 6 bases, and 7 bases separated the two germline ends. Germline V gives CDR1 SGHAT, CDR2 FQNNGV. The CDR3 is CASSHDDGYTL. The CDR3 region has the DNA TGTGCCAGCAGCCATGACGATGGCTACACCCTC.

This chain links TRBV25-1 with TRBJ1-4; no clear D gene. Germline values: CDR1 MGHDK, CDR2 SYGVNS. The V gene lost 8 bases and the J gene lost 3 bases, with 22 bases spanning the gap. The CDR3 extends over 17 amino acids. This CDR3 is CASLHPGPPLPNEKLFF. Written as DNA, the CDR3 is TGTGCCAGCTTACATCCAGGACCGCCGTTACCTAATGAAAAACTGTTTTTT.

In its sample, this clonotype was seen many times. The chain carries TRBV2 and TRBJ2-7, with 7 bases lining up with TRBD1. The CDR3 runs 15 residues. Trimming at V came to 6 bases and at J to 3 bases, leaving 11 bases not matched to a gene. Germline V lookup: CDR1 SNHLY, CDR2 FYNNEI. This chain's CDR3 is CASRVEQGTGYEQYF. As DNA, the CDR3 is TGTGCCAGCAGAGTCGAACAGGGGACGGGCTACGAGCAGTACTTC.

This clonotype was seen more than once but under ten times. V gene TRBV5-4 combines with J gene TRBJ2-7; TRBD1 aligns across 8 bases. The CDR3 loop spans 13 amino acids. In germline, CDR1 is SGHNT, CDR2 YYREEE (reference sequence). V gave up 4 bases and J gave up 7 bases; unmatched junction bases: 7. The CDR3 loop reads CASSLTGVGEQYF. In nucleotides, the CDR3 is TGTGCCAGCAGCCTGACAGGGGTGGGGGAGCAGTACTTC.